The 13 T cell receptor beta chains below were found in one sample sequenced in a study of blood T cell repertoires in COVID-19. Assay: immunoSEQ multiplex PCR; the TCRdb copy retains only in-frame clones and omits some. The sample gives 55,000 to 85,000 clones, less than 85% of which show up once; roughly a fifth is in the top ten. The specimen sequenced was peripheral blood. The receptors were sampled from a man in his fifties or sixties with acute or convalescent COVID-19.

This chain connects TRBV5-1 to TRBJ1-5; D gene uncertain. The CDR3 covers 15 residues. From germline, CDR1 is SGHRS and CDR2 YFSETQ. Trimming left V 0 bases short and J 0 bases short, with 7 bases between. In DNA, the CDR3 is TGCGCCAGCAGCTTGGGAGGGAATAGCAATCAGCCCCAGCATTTT. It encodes CASSLGGNSNQPQHF.

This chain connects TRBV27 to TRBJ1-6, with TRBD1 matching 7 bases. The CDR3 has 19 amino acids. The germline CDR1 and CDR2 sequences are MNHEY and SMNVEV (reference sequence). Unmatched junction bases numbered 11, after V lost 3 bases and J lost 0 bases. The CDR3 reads CASSFRSLGDSSYNSPLHF. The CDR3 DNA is TGTGCCAGCAGTTTTCGGTCCCTTGGGGACAGCTCCTATAATTCACCCCTCCACTTT.

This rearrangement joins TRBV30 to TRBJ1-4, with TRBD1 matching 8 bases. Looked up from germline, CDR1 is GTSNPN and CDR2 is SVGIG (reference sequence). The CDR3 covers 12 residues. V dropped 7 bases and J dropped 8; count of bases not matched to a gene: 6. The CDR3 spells CALDRVQEKLFF. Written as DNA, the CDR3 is TGTGCCTTGGACAGGGTCCAGGAAAAACTGTTTTTT.

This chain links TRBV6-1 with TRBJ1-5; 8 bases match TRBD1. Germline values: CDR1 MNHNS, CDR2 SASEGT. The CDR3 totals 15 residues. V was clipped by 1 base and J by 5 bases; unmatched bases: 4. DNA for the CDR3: TGTGCCAGCAGTGAAGATCCAGGGGGCGATCAGCCCCAGCATTTT. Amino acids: CASSEDPGGDQPQHF.

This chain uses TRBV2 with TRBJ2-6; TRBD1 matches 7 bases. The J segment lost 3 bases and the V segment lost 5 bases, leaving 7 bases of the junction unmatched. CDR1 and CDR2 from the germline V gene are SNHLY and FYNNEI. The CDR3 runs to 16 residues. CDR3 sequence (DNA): TGTGCCAGCAGTAAGACCCAGGGGGTTGGGGCCAACGTCCTGACTTTC. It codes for CASSKTQGVGANVLTF.

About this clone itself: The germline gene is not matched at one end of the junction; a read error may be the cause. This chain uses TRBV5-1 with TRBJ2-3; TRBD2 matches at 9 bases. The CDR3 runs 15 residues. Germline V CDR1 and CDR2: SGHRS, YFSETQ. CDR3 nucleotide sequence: TGCGCCAGCAGCACCACTAGCGGGTTCACAAATACGCAGTATTTT. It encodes CASSTTSGFTNTQYF.

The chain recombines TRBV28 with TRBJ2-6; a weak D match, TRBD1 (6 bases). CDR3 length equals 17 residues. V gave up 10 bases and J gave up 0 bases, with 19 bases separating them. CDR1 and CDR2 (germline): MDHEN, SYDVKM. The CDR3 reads CAIYSLGHPSGANVLTF. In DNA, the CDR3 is TGTGCCATCTACTCCCTGGGACACCCCTCTGGGGCCAACGTCCTGACTTTC.

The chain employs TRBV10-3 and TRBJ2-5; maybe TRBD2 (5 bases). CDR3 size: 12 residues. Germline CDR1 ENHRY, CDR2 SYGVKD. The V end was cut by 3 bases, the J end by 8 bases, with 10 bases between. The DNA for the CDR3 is TGTGCCATCAGTGACCCGAGGGCTACCCAGTACTTC. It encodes CAISDPRATQYF.

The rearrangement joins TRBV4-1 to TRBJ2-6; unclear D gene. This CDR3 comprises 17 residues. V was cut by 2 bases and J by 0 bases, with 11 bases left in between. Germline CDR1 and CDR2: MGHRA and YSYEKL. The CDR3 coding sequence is TGCGCCAGCAGCCAAAGTCCGAGGTACTCTGGGGCCAACGTCCTGACTTTC. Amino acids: CASSQSPRYSGANVLTF.

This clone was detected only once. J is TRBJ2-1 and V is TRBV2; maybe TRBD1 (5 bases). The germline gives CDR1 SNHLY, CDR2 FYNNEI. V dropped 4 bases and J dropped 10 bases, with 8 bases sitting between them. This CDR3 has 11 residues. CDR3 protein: CASSVRTEQFF. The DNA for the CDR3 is TGTGCCAGCAGTGTACGGACAGAGCAGTTCTTC.

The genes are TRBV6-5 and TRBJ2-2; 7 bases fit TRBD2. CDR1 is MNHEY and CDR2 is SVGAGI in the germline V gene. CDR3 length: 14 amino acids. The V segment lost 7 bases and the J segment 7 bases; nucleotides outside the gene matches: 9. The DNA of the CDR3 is TGTGCCAGCACTGGTTATGGGGGGGTCGGGGAGCTGTTTTTT. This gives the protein CASTGYGGVGELFF.

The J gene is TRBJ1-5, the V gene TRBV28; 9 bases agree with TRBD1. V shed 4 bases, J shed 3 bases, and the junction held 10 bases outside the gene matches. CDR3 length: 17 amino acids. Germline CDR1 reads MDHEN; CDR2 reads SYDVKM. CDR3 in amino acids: CASSWGWGQGDNQPQHF. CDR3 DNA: TGTGCCAGCAGTTGGGGGTGGGGACAGGGAGACAATCAGCCCCAGCATTTT.

The CDR3: CASSTTGTGDTEAFF. The CDR3 nucleotides read TGTGCCAGCTCAACTACCGGGACAGGGGACACTGAAGCTTTCTTT. The gene calls are TRBV18 and TRBJ1-1; TRBD1 matches at 10 bases. The V and J ends lost 5 bases and 3 bases, in that order; junction bases with no gene match: 6. Germline V CDR1 and CDR2: KGHSH, LQKENI. CDR3 size: 15 residues.